There are a few counts of the clone carrying this TCR beta chain. Its target is not known. This sample was included in a study of identical twins. Study outcomes and limitations: Within cord blood, abundant beta clonotypes carried fewer insertions, but memory repertoires showed no such trend.

Template switching supplied a universal primer site; unique molecular identifiers were carried on the cDNA. TCRdb independently ran MiXCR on the 5' RACE reads; one entry per CDR3 protein. The data contain around 550,000 distinct CDR3 sequences, roughly 15% of them singletons. Germline lookup yields CDR1 SNHLY and CDR2 FYNNEI. This CDR3 has 14 residues. Trimming removed 3 bases at V and 2 bases at J, with 10 bases between. This same sample was also part of a study on yellow fever vaccine responses in identical twins. That study reports: Vaccine T cell responses of twins reportedly seemed partly convergent and partly personalized.

What was sequenced was CD4+ T cells sorted from blood. The chain is built from TRBV2 and TRBJ1-2, with D possibly TRBD1 on 5 matching bases. The clonotype originates from a woman under 30 in good health. The CDR3 sequence: CASSDLPGNYGYTF. The CDR3 nucleotides are TGTGCCAGCAGTGATCTTCCAGGGAACTATGGCTACACCTTC.